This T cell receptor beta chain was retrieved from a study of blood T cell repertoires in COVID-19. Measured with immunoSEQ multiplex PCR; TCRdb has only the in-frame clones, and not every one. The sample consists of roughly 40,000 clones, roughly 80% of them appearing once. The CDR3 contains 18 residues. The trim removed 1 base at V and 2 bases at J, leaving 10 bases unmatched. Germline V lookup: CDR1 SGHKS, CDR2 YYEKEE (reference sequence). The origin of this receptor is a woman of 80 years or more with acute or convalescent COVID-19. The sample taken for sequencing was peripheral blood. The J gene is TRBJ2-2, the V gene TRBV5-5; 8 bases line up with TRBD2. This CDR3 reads CASSLRWGSGTNTGELFF. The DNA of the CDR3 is TGTGCCAGCAGCTTGAGGTGGGGTAGCGGGACCAACACCGGGGAGCTGTTTTTT.